This T cell receptor beta chain emerged from a study of human T cells and chemical hapten exposure. Study-level points and caveats: Controls had significantly fewer large CDR3 similarity clusters than were formed by expanded TCRs. PT1 expanded TCR counts and patch test score correlated positively.

Worth noting for this clonotype: Its cognate antigen is unknown.

Time point meaning: pre-sensitization, week 0. The treatment here: therapeutic diphenylcyclopropenone sensitization with weekly scalp DPC. Donation of samples came from alopecia patients who were 18 to 70 years old and suitable for DPC. The germline V gene encodes CDR1 SGHAT and CDR2 FQNNGV. CDR3 length equals 15 residues. The V gene end was trimmed by 3 bases and the J gene end by 3 bases; junction bases not matched to a gene: 8. In TCRdb, the RACE reads were re-called with MiXCR into one record per CDR3 protein. This table holds approximately 260,000 distinct CDR3 sequences, 7.5% to 10% found once. The chain uses TRBV11-2 and TRBJ2-7; 7 positions agree with TRBD1. This clonotype was obtained from a woman aged 40 to 50 with alopecia areata. Some clones in this sample may be carry-over from other donors' samples. The specimen was whole blood, collected in connection with sensitization to the hapten diphenylcyclopropenone (DPC). The CDR3 DNA reads TGTGCCAGCAGCTTCAAGACAGGGAGAAACTACGAGCAGTACTTC. Translation gives CASSFKTGRNYEQYF.